Following are 20 T cell receptor beta chains from one sample sequenced in a study of vaccination and CD4 T cells after COVID-19. These receptors lack a known antigen. With the Oncomine TCR Beta short-read assay, DNA from cultured CD4+ T cells was sequenced. TCRdb analysed the PCR reads with MiXCR anew, one entry per CDR3 protein. The repertoire includes under 25,000 distinct CDR3 sequences, 40% to 55% of them detected once, and 2.5% to 3.5% sits in the top ten. Treatment: approximately nine-day PBMC culture with coronavirus spike peptide pools or control peptides (ViraFEST assay). Sequenced here: CD4+ T cells from blood, cultured in vitro, sampled after SARS-CoV-2 vaccination. The receptors here all came from a human donor who had recovered from COVID-19.

This clonotype turned up a few times. The CDR3 is CASSSPLGRSPLHF. DNA for the CDR3: TGTGCCAGCAGTTCACCCCTCGGCCGTTCACCCCTCCACTTT. The V call is TRBV28, the J call TRBJ1-6; D is uncertain. Germline V CDR1 and CDR2: MDHEN, SYDVKM. This CDR3 has 14 residues. V lost 4 bases and J 9 bases, leaving 13 bases between the germline ends.

This chain connects TRBV20-1 to TRBJ1-6; 8 nucleotides line up with TRBD1. Germline V gene sequence: CDR1 DFQATT, CDR2 SNEGSKA (reference sequence). The CDR3 has 15 residues. The V gene end was trimmed by 5 bases and the J gene end by 2 bases; junction bases not matched to a gene: 5. CDR3 sequence (DNA): TGCAGTGCTCCGCAGGACAGGGCCTATAATTCACCCCTCCACTTT. It encodes CSAPQDRAYNSPLHF.

The chain uses TRBV28 and TRBJ1-5; TRBD1 matches 8 bases. This CDR3 contains 13 residues. The V segment lost 3 bases and the J segment 10 bases; nucleotides outside the gene matches: 5. Germline CDR1 is MDHEN and CDR2 is SYDVKM. DNA of the CDR3: TGTGCCAGCAGTTTCCAGGGGGCCCCTCCCCAGCATTTT. Protein sequence: CASSFQGAPPQHF.

This chain uses TRBV6-1 with TRBJ2-7, with a possible D match to TRBD1 (6 bases). The CDR3 consists of 15 residues. The V and J ends lost 6 bases and 5 bases respectively, with 20 bases between them. Germline V lookup: CDR1 MNHNS, CDR2 SASEGT. This CDR3 reads CASSPTGLVSHEQYF. CDR3 in DNA: TGTGCCAGCAGCCCAACAGGGCTAGTGAGCCACGAGCAGTACTTC.

The chain uses TRBV6-5 and TRBJ2-5; D gene uncertain. CDR3 size: 13 residues. Germline lookup yields CDR1 MNHEY and CDR2 SVGAGI. V shed 2 bases and J shed 5 bases, with 9 bases lying between them. DNA for the CDR3: TGTGCCAGCAGTTACCCCAAACGGGAGACCCAGTACTTC. Amino acids: CASSYPKRETQYF.

The chain couples TRBV6-1 to TRBJ1-6; D is perhaps TRBD1 (6 bases). Looked up from germline, CDR1 is MNHNS and CDR2 is SASEGT. This CDR3 has 19 amino acids. Trimming took 1 base from V and 1 from J, leaving 17 bases between them. The CDR3: CASSEVGGAGRSYNSPLHF. The CDR3 coding sequence is TGTGCCAGCAGTGAAGTAGGGGGGGCAGGGAGATCCTATAATTCACCCCTCCACTTT.

The chain carries TRBV6-5 and TRBJ2-3; 8 nucleotides line up with TRBD2. Per the germline V gene, CDR1 is MNHEY and CDR2 is SVGAGI. The CDR3 is made up of 17 amino acids. Trimming cost V 2 bases and J 3 bases; bases outside gene matches: 10. The CDR3, as DNA: TGTGCCAGCAGTTACCAGGCGGGAGGTGAGAGAACAGATACGCAGTATTTT. Translated: CASSYQAGGERTDTQYF.

The chain recombines TRBV2 with TRBJ1-1; D is ambiguous. The CDR3 has 13 amino acids. Germline V gene data show CDR1 as SNHLY and CDR2 as FYNNEI. Between the trimmed V and J ends, which lost 7 bases and 4 bases, there was a span of 13 bases. This CDR3 is CASNFEVATEAFF. The CDR3 coding sequence is TGTGCCAGCAACTTCGAAGTGGCCACTGAAGCTTTCTTT.

This clonotype has a handful of counts. The V gene is TRBV6-1, the J gene TRBJ2-5; D call uncertain. Germline CDR1 reads MNHNS; CDR2 reads SASEGT. V gave up 2 bases and J gave up 5 bases, with 6 bases separating them. The CDR3 is made up of 12 amino acids. CDR3 region: CASSELRETQYF. The CDR3 DNA sequence: TGTGCCAGCAGTGAACTAAGGGAGACCCAGTACTTC.

V usage is TRBV6-4 and J usage is TRBJ2-3; 13 bases agree with TRBD2. CDR3 length: 15 residues. CDR1 MRHNA and CDR2 SNTAGT come from the germline V gene. V was clipped by 3 bases and J by 4 bases; unmatched bases: 1. As DNA, the CDR3 is TGTGCCAGCAGTGAAACTAGCGGGGGGGCAGATACGCAGTATTTT. Translating it yields CASSETSGGADTQYF.

The chain employs TRBV6-1 and TRBJ1-6; 10 bases are a match to TRBD1. Germline V CDR1 and CDR2: MNHNS, SASEGT. The V gene end was trimmed by 2 bases and the J gene end by 9 bases; junction bases not matched to a gene: 7. This CDR3 has 16 residues. CDR3 bases: TGTGCCAGCAGTGAAATTGAAGGACAGGGGGGTTCACCCCTCCACTTT. It yields the protein CASSEIEGQGGSPLHF.

This chain joins TRBV27 and TRBJ2-1; tentative D call: TRBD2 (6 bases). CDR1 and CDR2 from the germline V gene are MNHEY and SMNVEV (reference sequence). The CDR3 contains 15 residues. Trimming shortened V by 2 bases and J by 1 base, and 9 bases separated the two germline ends. The CDR3 spells CASSLTGVSYNEQFF. CDR3 DNA sequence: TGTGCCAGCAGTTTAACGGGAGTATCCTACAATGAGCAGTTCTTC.

V is TRBV28 and J is TRBJ1-1; no reliable D call. The CDR3 covers 11 residues. Germline CDR1 is MDHEN and CDR2 is SYDVKM. Trimming left V 5 bases short and J 6 bases short, with 7 bases between. CDR3 DNA: TGTGCCAGCAGTCTAATATCTGAAGCTTTCTTT. Translation gives CASSLISEAFF.

This clonotype was counted between two and nine times. The chain uses TRBV20-1 and TRBJ2-4; possible D gene TRBD1, 6 bases. From germline, CDR1 is DFQATT and CDR2 SNEGSKA (reference sequence). V dropped 5 bases and J dropped 2 bases, with 13 bases sitting between them. This CDR3 is built from 14 residues. The CDR3 DNA reads TGCAGTGCTGAATATACAGGGTCCAAAAACATTCAGTACTTC. Translated, it gives CSAEYTGSKNIQYF.

This clonotype was seen a handful of times. The CDR3 sequence: CSARVGTSAYQETQYF. CDR3 DNA: TGCAGTGCTAGAGTTGGGACTAGCGCTTACCAAGAGACCCAGTACTTC. The chain uses TRBV20-1 and TRBJ2-5; 10 positions match TRBD2. This CDR3 has 16 residues. The V gene end was trimmed by 1 base and the J gene end by 0 bases; junction bases not matched to a gene: 5. CDR1 and CDR2 (germline): DFQATT, SNEGSKA (reference sequence).

The chain uses TRBV20-1 and TRBJ1-2; possibly TRBD1 for D (5 bases). Trimming shortened V by 3 bases and J by 4 bases, and 12 bases separated the two germline ends. Germline-derived CDR1 and CDR2 are DFQATT and SNEGSKA (reference sequence). The CDR3 has 13 amino acids. DNA for the CDR3: TGCAGTGCTAGTCAGGGAGTATCCTATGGCTACACCTTC. This sequence encodes CSASQGVSYGYTF.

The chain couples TRBV11-3 to TRBJ2-7; D gene unclear. This CDR3 is 11 amino acids long. The V gene's germline CDR1 is SGHNT and CDR2 YENEEA. Trimming shortened V by 2 bases and J by 7 bases, and 6 bases separated the two germline ends. The CDR3 DNA sequence: TGTGCCAGCAGCTTAACCGGGGAGCAGTACTTC. Protein sequence: CASSLTGEQYF.

This clonotype was seen more than once but under ten times. This chain's CDR3 is CASSTGTGDPDTQYF. The CDR3 DNA reads TGTGCCAGTAGCACCGGGACAGGGGACCCAGATACGCAGTATTTT. This chain connects TRBV19 to TRBJ2-3; 10 bases map to TRBD1. V trimming: 6 bases; J trimming: 4 bases; junction bases outside the gene matches: 7. Germline assignment: CDR1 LNHDA and CDR2 SQIVND (reference sequence). The CDR3 has 15 amino acids.

The chain couples TRBV6-5 to TRBJ1-2, with 7 bases that match TRBD1. Germline V lookup: CDR1 MNHEY, CDR2 SVGAGI. CDR3 size: 15 residues. The V segment lost 1 base and the J segment 3 bases; nucleotides outside the gene matches: 5. This chain's CDR3 is CASSYWRQGDYGYTF. DNA for the CDR3: TGTGCCAGCAGTTACTGGCGACAGGGTGACTATGGCTACACCTTC.

This chain joins TRBV20-1 and TRBJ2-3, with a possible D match to TRBD1 (5 bases). Looked up from germline, CDR1 is DFQATT and CDR2 is SNEGSKA (reference sequence). Trimming removed 7 bases from V and 6 bases from J, with 8 bases in between. This CDR3 has 10 residues. The CDR3 spells CSGGRDTQYF. For the CDR3, the DNA is TGCAGTGGGGGCCGGGATACGCAGTATTTT.